These 7 T cell receptor beta chains were sequenced from one sample in a study of beta chain features in type 1 diabetes (dated by TCRdb to 2016 to 2019). The library came from the immunoSEQ multiplex PCR assay. The entire amount of isolated RNA was reverse transcribed using the High Capacity cDNA Reverse Transcription Kit, so the sequenced TCRB transcripts were expressed ones. What TCRdb holds here is the immuneACCESS table cut down to in-frame rearrangements. Part of the clones is not present; checked against another copy, under half of the missing clones reflect an unresolved V gene, and the others are unexplained. A total of roughly 170,000 clones appear in this sample, about 13% of them only once. 0.62% of the sample is taken by the ten largest. Sequencing was performed on central memory CD4+ T cells from blood. The receptors stem from a young woman in good health.

In its sample, this clone was seen a few times. The chain employs TRBV29-1 and TRBJ2-5; possible D gene TRBD2, 5 bases. The CDR3 runs to 12 residues. V was trimmed by 7 bases and J by 4 bases, leaving 13 bases between them. Germline assignment: CDR1 SQVTM and CDR2 ANQGSEA. DNA for the CDR3: TGCAGCGGGAAGAGGGAAAGAGAGACCCAGTACTTC. It specifies CSGKRERETQYF.

V usage is TRBV14 and J usage is TRBJ2-1, with 9 positions matching TRBD2. Germline V gene lookup returns CDR1 SGHDN and CDR2 FVKESK. Trimming cost V 2 bases and J 3 bases; bases outside gene matches: 17. CDR3 length equals 20 residues. The CDR3 sequence: CASSQWNRVGGTSRYNEQFF. The CDR3 DNA is TGTGCCAGCAGCCAATGGAATAGGGTAGGTGGGACTAGCCGCTACAATGAGCAGTTCTTC.

This clone turned up a few times. The chain combines TRBV5-1 with TRBJ1-1; D is undetermined. This CDR3 spans 12 amino acids. Germline V gene lookup returns CDR1 SGHRS and CDR2 YFSETQ. V was clipped by 1 base and J by 10 bases, with 11 bases between them. The CDR3 spells CASSLSGVRAFF. The CDR3 DNA reads TGCGCCAGCAGCTTGTCCGGGGTACGAGCTTTCTTT.

There are a few counts of this clone. The chain links TRBV7-2 to TRBJ2-7, with D hard to call. The CDR3 covers 12 residues. CDR1 SGHTA and CDR2 FQGNSA come from the germline V gene. The ends were cut back, 0 bases at V and 6 bases at J, with 6 bases in the middle. The CDR3 sequence: CASSLASREQYF. CDR3 nucleotides: TGTGCCAGCAGCTTAGCTTCGCGCGAGCAGTACTTC.

The chain recombines TRBV7-2 with TRBJ1-1; a possible D gene is TRBD1 (5 bases). The V gene's germline CDR1 is SGHTA and CDR2 FQGNSA. V was trimmed by 0 bases and J by 0 bases, leaving 14 bases between them. This CDR3 region has 17 residues. The CDR3 protein is CASSLARGGPMNTEAFF. As DNA, the CDR3 is TGTGCCAGCAGCTTAGCCCGGGGGGGACCGATGAACACTGAAGCTTTCTTT.

This clone was observed at least ten times. The chain links TRBV14 to TRBJ2-3; weak D call: TRBD1 (5 bases). Looked up from germline, CDR1 is SGHDN and CDR2 is FVKESK. V shed 4 bases and J shed 4 bases, with 6 bases lying between them. The CDR3 has 12 residues. For the CDR3, the DNA is TGTGCCAGCAGCCGCAGGGCAGATACGCAGTATTTT. Translation: CASSRRADTQYF. Using reference TRBV14 and TRBJ2-3 for the parts outside the CDR3, the full variable domain is EAGVTQFPSHSVIEKGQTVTLRCDPISGHDNLYWYRRVMGKEIKFLLHFVKESKQDESGMPNNRFLAERTGGTYSTLKVQPAELEDSGVYFCASSRRADTQYFGPGTRLTVL.

This chain connects TRBV28 to TRBJ1-1, with D possibly being TRBD1 (6 bases). V gave up 6 bases and J gave up 4 bases, with 12 bases separating them. The CDR3 contains 13 residues. Germline assignment: CDR1 MDHEN and CDR2 SYDVKM. CDR3 region: CASRKQGGTEAFF. The DNA of the CDR3 is TGTGCCAGCAGGAAACAGGGTGGCACTGAAGCTTTCTTT.